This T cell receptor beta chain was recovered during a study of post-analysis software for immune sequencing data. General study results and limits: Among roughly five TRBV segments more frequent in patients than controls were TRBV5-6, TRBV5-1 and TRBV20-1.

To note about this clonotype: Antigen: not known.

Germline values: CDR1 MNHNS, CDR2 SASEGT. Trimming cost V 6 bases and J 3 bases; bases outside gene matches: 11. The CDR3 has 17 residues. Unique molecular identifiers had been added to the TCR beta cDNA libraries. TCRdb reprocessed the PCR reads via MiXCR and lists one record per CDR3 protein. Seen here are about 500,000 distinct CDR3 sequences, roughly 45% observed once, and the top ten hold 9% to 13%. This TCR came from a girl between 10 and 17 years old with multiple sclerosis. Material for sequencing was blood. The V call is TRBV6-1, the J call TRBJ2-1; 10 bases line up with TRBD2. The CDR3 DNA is TGTGCCAGCAGCCTTGTAGGACTAGCGGCTGACTACAATGAGCAGTTCTTC. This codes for CASSLVGLAADYNEQFF.